This entry features one TCR beta chain sequence. No antigen is known for it. The repertoire was sequenced with immunoSEQ multiplex PCR; TCRdb's copy has only in-frame clones and lacks some. This table has about 100,000 clones, 75% to 95% appearing once. The data derive from a study of siplizumab effects on memory and regulatory T cells. Findings of the study overall: Suppression by proliferating Tregs derived from siplizumab cultures was not verified. Among mappable alloreactive CD4+ clones, the Treg-derived fraction averaged 68.8% with siplizumab versus more than 25% in controls.

The CDR3 sequence is 19 residues long. Germline V gives CDR1 SGHRS, CDR2 YFSETQ. The J segment lost 2 bases and the V segment lost 1 base, leaving 9 bases of the junction unmatched. Specimen: CD4+ T cells sorted from blood. The V gene is TRBV5-1, the J gene TRBJ2-1, with TRBD2 matching over 13 bases. The TCR comes from a human donor in good health. Some clones in this sample may be carry-over from other donors' samples. The CDR3 bases are TGCGCCAGCAGCTTGTTAGGGACTAGCGGGAAGATCCCCTACAATGAGCAGTTCTTC. This codes for CASSLLGTSGKIPYNEQFF.